Given below is one TCR beta chain in context. CDR1 LNHDA and CDR2 SQIVND come from the germline V gene (reference sequence). V gave up 6 bases and J gave up 3 bases, with 9 bases separating them. The CDR3 length is 12 residues. Clones were read by immunoSEQ multiplex PCR, and TCRdb kept only the in-frame ones, dropping some. The data show about 280,000 clones, 85% seen once. The data are from a study of blood T cell repertoires in COVID-19. Study in general: The United States, Italy and Spain were the sources of the acute and convalescent COVID-19 samples.

The chain is built from TRBV19 and TRBJ2-7; TRBD1 is a possible D gene (5 bases). Specimen: peripheral blood. The TCR comes from a human donor in a cohort sampled during active COVID-19. CDR3 protein: CASSRAGYEQYF. CDR3 in DNA: TGTGCCAGTAGCAGGGCAGGCTACGAGCAGTACTTC.